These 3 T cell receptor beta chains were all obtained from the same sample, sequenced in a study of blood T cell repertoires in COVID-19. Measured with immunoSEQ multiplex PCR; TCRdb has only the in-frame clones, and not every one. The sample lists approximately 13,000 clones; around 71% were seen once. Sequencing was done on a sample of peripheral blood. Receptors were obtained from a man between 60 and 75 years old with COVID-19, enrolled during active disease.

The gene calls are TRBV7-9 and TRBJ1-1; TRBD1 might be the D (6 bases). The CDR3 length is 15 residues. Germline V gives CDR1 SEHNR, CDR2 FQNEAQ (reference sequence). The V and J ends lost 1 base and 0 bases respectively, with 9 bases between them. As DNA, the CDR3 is TGTGCCAGCAGCTTAGTGGCAGGGGTGAACACTGAAGCTTTCTTT. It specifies CASSLVAGVNTEAFF.

CDR3 bases: TGTGCCACCAGGGCCGCGAACACCGGGGAGCTGTTTTTT. The encoded protein is CATRAANTGELFF. The gene calls are TRBV24-1 and TRBJ2-2; no definite D call. Looked up from germline, CDR1 is KGHDR and CDR2 is SFDVKD. The CDR3 spans 13 residues. With 7 bases removed from V and 0 bases from J, the gap between germline ends came to 5 bases.

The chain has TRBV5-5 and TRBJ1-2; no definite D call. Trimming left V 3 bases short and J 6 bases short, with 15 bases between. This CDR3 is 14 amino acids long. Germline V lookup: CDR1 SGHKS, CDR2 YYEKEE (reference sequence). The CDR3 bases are TGTGCCAGCAGCTCATCGGGCCCGCGGGATGGCTACACCTTC. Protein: CASSSSGPRDGYTF.